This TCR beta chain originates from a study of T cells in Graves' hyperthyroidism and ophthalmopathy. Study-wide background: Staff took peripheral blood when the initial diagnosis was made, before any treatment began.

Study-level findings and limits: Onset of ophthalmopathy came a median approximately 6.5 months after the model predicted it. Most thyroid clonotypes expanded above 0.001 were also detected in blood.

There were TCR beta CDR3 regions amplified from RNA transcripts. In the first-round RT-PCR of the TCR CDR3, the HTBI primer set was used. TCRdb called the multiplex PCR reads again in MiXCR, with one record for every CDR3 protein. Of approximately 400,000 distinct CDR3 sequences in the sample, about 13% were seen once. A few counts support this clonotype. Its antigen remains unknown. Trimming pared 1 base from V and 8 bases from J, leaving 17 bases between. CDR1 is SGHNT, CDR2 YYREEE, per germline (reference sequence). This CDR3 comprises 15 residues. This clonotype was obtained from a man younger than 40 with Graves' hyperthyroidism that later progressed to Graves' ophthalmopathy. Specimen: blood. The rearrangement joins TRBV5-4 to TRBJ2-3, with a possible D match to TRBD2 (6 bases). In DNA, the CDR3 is TGTGCCAGCAGCTTGTTCTCCAAACTAGCCCCTACGCAGTATTTT. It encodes CASSLFSKLAPTQYF.